Shown below are 5 T cell receptor beta chains from a single sample sequenced in a study of T cell responses to AZD1222 COVID-19 vaccine. Assay used: immunoSEQ multiplex PCR; TCRdb lists only in-frame clones, some missing. The sample shows 120,000 or so clones, 80% to 90% of them seen only once. The sequencing used peripheral blood, collected on day 0 of AZD1222 vaccination. The receptors come from an adult in good health.

CDR3 region: CASSLVTSGSSEQYF. CDR3 nucleotides: TGTGCCAGCAGCTTGGTGACTAGCGGGAGCTCGGAGCAGTACTTC. V and J are TRBV5-8 and TRBJ2-7, with TRBD2 matching over 12 bases. J gave up 7 bases and V 0 bases, and 5 bases lay outside the gene matches. This CDR3 is 15 amino acids long. The germline gives CDR1 SGHTS, CDR2 YDEGEE.

This clone was detected only once. The chain has TRBV24-1 and TRBJ1-4, with D perhaps TRBD1 (5 bases). The CDR3 has 15 residues. Germline V gene sequence: CDR1 KGHDR, CDR2 SFDVKD. V was trimmed by 12 bases and J by 0 bases, leaving 16 bases between them. The CDR3 nucleotides read TGTGCCCCCGCTGGGGGAGAGGCAACTAATGAAAAACTGTTTTTT. Its protein product is CAPAGGEATNEKLFF.

This clone was recorded a few times. The chain recombines TRBV9 with TRBJ1-2; TRBD1 is a possible D gene (5 bases). V lost 6 bases, J lost 2 bases, and 17 bases lay in between. The CDR3 runs 15 residues. CDR1 and CDR2 from the germline V gene are SGDLS and YYNGEE. The CDR3 loop is CASTSRGGENYGYTF. Written as DNA, the CDR3 is TGTGCCAGCACATCAAGGGGCGGCGAAAACTATGGCTACACCTTC.

CDR3 loop: CASSQDSGTSGRDTGELFF. In DNA, the CDR3 is TGCGCCAGCAGCCAAGATTCGGGGACTAGCGGGAGAGATACCGGGGAGCTGTTTTTT. The rearrangement links TRBV4-3 to TRBJ2-2; 14 bases map to TRBD2. The CDR3 extends over 19 amino acids. V shed 0 bases and J 5 bases; nucleotides not matched to a gene: 8. Germline CDR1 reads LGHNA; CDR2 reads YSLEER.

The chain carries TRBV7-2 and TRBJ2-1; the D is unclear. Germline V lookup: CDR1 SGHTA, CDR2 FQGNSA. The CDR3 has 13 amino acids. V lost 2 bases and J lost 6, with 8 bases in between. CDR3 nucleotides: TGTGCCAGCAGCTTAAACGGACGCAATGAGCAGTTCTTC. This codes for CASSLNGRNEQFF.